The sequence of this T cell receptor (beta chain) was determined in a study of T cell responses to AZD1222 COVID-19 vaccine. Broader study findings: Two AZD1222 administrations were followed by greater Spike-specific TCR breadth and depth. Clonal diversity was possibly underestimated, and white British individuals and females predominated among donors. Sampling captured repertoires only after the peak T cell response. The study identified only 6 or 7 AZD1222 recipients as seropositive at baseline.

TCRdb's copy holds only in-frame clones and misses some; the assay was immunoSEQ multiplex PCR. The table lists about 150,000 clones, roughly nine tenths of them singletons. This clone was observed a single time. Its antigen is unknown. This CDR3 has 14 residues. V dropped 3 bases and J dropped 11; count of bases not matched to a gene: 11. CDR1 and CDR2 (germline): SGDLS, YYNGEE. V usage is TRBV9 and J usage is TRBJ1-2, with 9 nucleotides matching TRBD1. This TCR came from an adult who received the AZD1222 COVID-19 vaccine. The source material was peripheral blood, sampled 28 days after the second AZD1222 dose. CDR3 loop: CASSDAGTGSRYTF. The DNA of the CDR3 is TGTGCCAGCAGCGACGCCGGGACAGGGAGTCGTTACACCTTC.